This TCR beta chain was captured by sequencing in a study of blood T cell repertoires in COVID-19. About the study: Researchers got acute and convalescent COVID-19 samples from the United States, Italy and Spain. From T cells, B-cell-depleted T cells, or PBMCs came the material, which was cDNA or gDNA.

Original methodology: Quantification of nucleated cells was approximated via reference gene primer amplification. Clones were sequenced by immunoSEQ multiplex PCR, and TCRdb holds only the in-frame ones, with some missing. V, J and clone size reflect that table, while D and trimming were determined from the DNA. The sample has approximately 190,000 clones; around 83% are singletons. CDR1 MGHRA and CDR2 YSYEKL come from the germline V gene. Unmatched junction bases numbered 12, after V lost 4 bases and J lost 9 bases. The CDR3 is made up of 15 amino acids. The chain couples TRBV4-1 to TRBJ1-5, with 7 bases fitting TRBD1. This clonotype was obtained from a woman aged 40-49 years with acute or convalescent COVID-19. The sequenced material came from peripheral blood. CDR3 bases: TGCGCCAGCAGCCTATCAGACAGGGTCCCGTGGCCCCAGCATTTT. It translates to CASSLSDRVPWPQHF.